Below, one T cell receptor beta chain is given with its context. The data were taken from a study of identical twins. TCRdb processed the 5' RACE reads anew with MiXCR; each CDR3 protein has one entry. Altogether about 340,000 distinct CDR3 sequences are present, roughly an eighth being singletons, with the ten largest covering more than 6%. The CDR3 contains 13 residues. Trimming shortened V by 6 bases and J by 7 bases, and 13 bases separated the two germline ends. These sequences were also reported in another study, on yellow fever vaccine responses in identical twins.

The sample comprised CD8+ T cells sorted from blood. This chain joins TRBV12-3 or TRBV12-4 and TRBJ1-5, with D possibly being TRBD1 (5 bases). The TCR sequence derives from a woman between 18 and 29 years old in good health. CDR3 nucleotides: TGTGCCAGCAGGCTCAGGGATACCCAGCCCCAGCATTTT. This gives the protein CASRLRDTQPQHF.